This T cell receptor beta chain was profiled in a study of blood T cell repertoires in COVID-19. Study information: The origin of the acute and convalescent COVID-19 samples was the United States, Italy and Spain.

In the original workflow: Estimation of nucleated cell counts was performed using reference gene primer amplification. Sequenced by immunoSEQ multiplex PCR; TCRdb stores in-frame clones only, minus some. The V and J calls and clone size come from that table; D and trimming were worked out from the DNA. The sample records about 200,000 clones, roughly 87% being singletons. What was sequenced was peripheral blood. The receptor was derived from a man aged 35-49 years with active or convalescent COVID-19.

CDR3 loop: CASNLDTIRYTEAFF. In DNA form, the CDR3 reads TGTGCCAGCAACCTGGACACTATTCGGTACACTGAAGCTTTCTTT. The chain combines TRBV5-8 with TRBJ1-1; possible D gene TRBD1, 5 bases. Germline assignment: CDR1 SGHTS and CDR2 YDEGEE. There are 15 residues in the CDR3. Between the trimmed V and J ends, which lost 6 bases and 3 bases, there was a span of 18 bases.